This T cell receptor beta chain emerged from a study of STAT3 mutations in large granular lymphocyte leukemia. Study conclusions and caveats: In T-cell large granular lymphocyte leukemia, about half of patients showed multiple immunodominant subclonotypes. Some patients had persisting codominant clonotypes that could mask small clones.

As for this clone: Its target is not known.

Profiled with immunoSEQ multiplex PCR; TCRdb holds only in-frame clones, not every one. The table lists approximately 43,000 clones, 80% to 90% of them singletons. The CDR3 is 13 residues long. With 0 bases clipped from V and 7 bases from J, the junction kept 2 bases outside the gene matches. Germline assignment: CDR1 MNHEY and CDR2 SMNVEV (reference sequence). The chain uses TRBV27 and TRBJ1-1; 7 nucleotides line up with TRBD1. The origin of this receptor is a human donor with T large granular lymphocyte leukemia. Some clones in this sample may be carry-over from other donors' samples. Sequencing was carried out using PBMCs. The CDR3 region is CASSLSGGHEAFF. DNA of the CDR3: TGTGCCAGCAGTTTATCAGGGGGCCATGAAGCTTTCTTT.